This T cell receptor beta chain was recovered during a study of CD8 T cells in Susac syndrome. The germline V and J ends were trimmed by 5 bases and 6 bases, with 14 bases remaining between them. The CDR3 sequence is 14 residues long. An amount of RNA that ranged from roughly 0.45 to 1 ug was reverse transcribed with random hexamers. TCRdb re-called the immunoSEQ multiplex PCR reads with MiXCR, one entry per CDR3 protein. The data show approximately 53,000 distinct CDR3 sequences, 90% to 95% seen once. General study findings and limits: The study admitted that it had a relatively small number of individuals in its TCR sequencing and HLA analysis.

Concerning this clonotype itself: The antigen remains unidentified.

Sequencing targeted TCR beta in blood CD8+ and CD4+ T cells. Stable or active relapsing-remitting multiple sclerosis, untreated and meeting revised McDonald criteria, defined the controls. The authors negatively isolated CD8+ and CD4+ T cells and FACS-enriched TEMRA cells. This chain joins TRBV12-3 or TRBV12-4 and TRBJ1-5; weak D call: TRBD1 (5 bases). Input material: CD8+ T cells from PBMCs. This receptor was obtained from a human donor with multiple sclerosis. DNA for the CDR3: TGTGCCAGCAGTCCGGAGTCTAGGGGTCAGCCCCAGCATTTT. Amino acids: CASSPESRGQPQHF.